The entry below describes one T cell receptor (beta chain). The data belong to a study of blood T cell repertoires in COVID-19. Study at large: Whether acute or convalescent, the COVID-19 samples came from the United States, Italy and Spain.

Sequenced by immunoSEQ multiplex PCR; TCRdb stores in-frame clones only, minus some. The sample holds about 480,000 clones; 88% are singletons and the top ten take less than 2%. Looked up from germline, CDR1 is SGHTA and CDR2 is FQGNSA. The J segment lost 6 bases and the V segment lost 3 bases, leaving 6 bases of the junction unmatched. The CDR3 consists of 15 residues. V gene TRBV7-2 combines with J gene TRBJ2-1; 9 bases are a match to TRBD2. Material: PBMCs or T cells enriched from blood (not recorded which). The receptor was derived from a middle-aged woman who had recovered from COVID-19. The CDR3 DNA reads as TGTGCCAGCAGCTTCTTAGCGGGAGTAGGCAATGAGCAGTTCTTC. Its translation: CASSFLAGVGNEQFF.